This T cell receptor (beta chain) was recorded in a study of CD8+ T cells in alopecia areata. Looking at the study overall: For the treated group, dosing was oral tofacitinib at 5 to 10 mg twice daily.

Comment on this clone: Its antigen is not identified.

Study-wide findings and caveats: Among the cells sequenced in scalp samples are also the resident alphabeta T cells of normal skin.

This CDR3 is built from 14 residues. From germline, CDR1 is SQVTM and CDR2 ANQGSEA. Losses at the gene ends were 2 bases for V and 8 bases for J; bases not matched to a gene: 10. RNA was extracted and reverse transcribed into cDNA as the sequencing template. The protocol was immunoSEQ multiplex PCR, while the TCRdb copy is restricted to in-frame clones and leaves out a portion. The data show over 150,000 clones, roughly 60% seen once. The TCR originated in a human donor with alopecia areata. This chain connects TRBV29-1 to TRBJ1-2; 8 bases match TRBD1. The source material was CD4+ T cells sorted from blood, sampled at week 0. CDR3 protein: CSVEQNDRGEGYTF. CDR3 coding DNA: TGCAGCGTTGAACAGAACGACAGGGGTGAGGGCTACACCTTC.